This T cell receptor (beta chain) derives from a study of blood T cell repertoires in COVID-19. J gave up 0 bases and V 7 bases, and 11 bases lay outside the gene matches. CDR1 and CDR2 from the germline V gene are SNHLY and FYNNEI. The CDR3 is made up of 17 amino acids. Authors' data handling: Nucleated cell counts were estimated from reference gene primer amplification. The repertoire was sequenced with immunoSEQ multiplex PCR; TCRdb's copy has only in-frame clones and lacks some. V and J calls and clone size follow that table, whereas D and trimming were derived from the DNA. The table includes 100,000 to 150,000 clones, 88% detected once.

The sample was peripheral blood. This receptor was obtained from a human donor in a cohort sampled during active COVID-19. V gene TRBV2 combines with J gene TRBJ2-2, with 7 bases lining up with TRBD1. Here the CDR3 reads CASNRGRGTANTGELFF. CDR3 DNA: TGTGCCAGCAACAGGGGCCGTGGAACCGCGAACACCGGGGAGCTGTTTTTT.